The 17 T cell receptor beta chains below all came from one sample that was sequenced in a study of blood T cell repertoires in COVID-19. Profiled with immunoSEQ multiplex PCR; TCRdb holds only in-frame clones, not every one. Of fewer than 200,000 clones in the sample, 80% to 90% are singletons; the top ten hold 3.6%. The sample consisted of PBMCs or T cells enriched from blood (not recorded which). Receptors were obtained from a woman aged 45-65 years in a cohort exposed to, infected with or recovered from COVID-19 (not recorded which).

This chain connects TRBV10-3 to TRBJ1-6; 12 bases line up with TRBD1. This CDR3 is built from 15 residues. After removal of 4 bases from V and 10 bases from J, the junction contained 5 bases not matched to a gene. Germline V gene data show CDR1 as ENHRY and CDR2 as SYGVKD. The CDR3 DNA reads as TGTGCCATCAGTGGGGGACAGGGGGCAAGATCACCCCTCCACTTT. Translation: CAISGGQGARSPLHF.

The chain carries TRBV6-1 and TRBJ1-3; a possible D gene is TRBD1 (6 bases). V lost 2 bases to trimming and J lost 0 bases, with 17 bases between them. The germline V gene has CDR1 MNHNS and CDR2 SASEGT. The CDR3 runs to 18 residues. The CDR3 bases are TGTGCCAGCAGTGAATTAGGGGGATTCGGCCTCTCTGGAAACACCATATATTTT. As protein: CASSELGGFGLSGNTIYF.

The V gene is TRBV3-1 (or the pseudogene TRBV3-2), the J gene TRBJ2-7, with 7 bases aligning to TRBD2. This CDR3 has 15 residues. Germline CDR1 and CDR2: LGHDT and YNNKEL (reference sequence). J gave up 2 bases and V 0 bases, and 4 bases lay outside the gene matches. The CDR3 sequence: CASSQDFGGAYEQYF. The CDR3 region has the DNA TGTGCCAGCAGCCAAGATTTTGGGGGGGCCTACGAGCAGTACTTC.

The chain has TRBV28 and TRBJ1-3, with unresolved D. Germline CDR1 is MDHEN and CDR2 is SYDVKM. The CDR3 runs to 15 residues. V was pared by 8 bases and J by 4 bases, with 18 bases between. The CDR3 loop is CASQSQRGRGNTIYF. DNA of the CDR3: TGTGCCAGCCAGTCACAGAGAGGGAGGGGAAACACCATATATTTT.

V usage is TRBV28 and J usage is TRBJ2-7; D perhaps matches TRBD2 (6 bases). Germline V CDR1 and CDR2: MDHEN, SYDVKM. The CDR3 runs 13 residues. CDR3: CAHRDGSSYEQYF. The DNA for the CDR3 is TGTGCGCACCGAGACGGGAGCTCCTACGAGCAGTACTTC.

The gene calls are TRBV5-1 and TRBJ2-2; 10 bases match TRBD1. Germline trimming cut 3 bases from V and 5 bases from J; bases unmatched to any gene: 7. Per the germline V gene, CDR1 is SGHRS and CDR2 is YFSETQ. CDR3 length equals 16 residues. This CDR3 reads CASSSPGQGHTGELFF. The CDR3 DNA is TGCGCCAGCAGCTCCCCGGGACAGGGGCATACCGGGGAGCTGTTTTTT.

This clone has only a few counts. V usage is TRBV6-5 and J usage is TRBJ1-6, with 9 bases identical to TRBD1. CDR3 length: 14 residues. V was clipped by 7 bases and J by 9 bases; unmatched bases: 7. Germline CDR1 MNHEY, CDR2 SVGAGI. CDR3 sequence reads: CASTPGQGISPLHF. The CDR3 nucleotides are TGTGCCAGCACCCCAGGACAGGGGATTTCACCCCTCCACTTT.

CDR3 in amino acids: CASSLVVQGRTDGYTF. The DNA for the CDR3 is TGTGCCAGCAGTTTAGTGGTTCAGGGGAGAACCGATGGCTACACCTTC. This rearrangement joins TRBV28 to TRBJ1-2; tentative D call: TRBD1 (6 bases). The germline V gene encodes CDR1 MDHEN and CDR2 SYDVKM. V was cut by 2 bases and J by 6 bases, with 19 bases left in between. This CDR3 is 16 amino acids long.

The chain has TRBV19 and TRBJ1-1; 8 bases align to TRBD1. In germline, CDR1 is LNHDA, CDR2 SQIVND (reference sequence). Trimming took 3 bases from V and 0 from J; bases not matched to a gene: 9. CDR3 length: 17 amino acids. The CDR3, as DNA: TGTGCCAGTAGTATTAGGACAGGGCGCCCTTTGAACACTGAAGCTTTCTTT. This translates into CASSIRTGRPLNTEAFF.

This chain joins TRBV4-1 and TRBJ1-2, with D perhaps TRBD1 (6 bases). V lost 2 bases, J lost 4 bases, and 17 bases lay in between. The CDR3 is 16 amino acids. The germline gives CDR1 MGHRA, CDR2 YSYEKL. The chain's CDR3 is CASSQSSGEGLYGYTF. The CDR3, as DNA: TGCGCCAGCAGCCAAAGTTCAGGGGAAGGTCTCTATGGCTACACCTTC.

This sequence joins TRBV28 and TRBJ1-5, with a tentative D call TRBD1 (5 bases). The CDR3 is 15 amino acids. V was shortened by 8 bases and J by 7 bases, with 21 bases between the two germline ends. CDR1 is MDHEN and CDR2 is SYDVKM in the germline V gene. The DNA for the CDR3 is TGTGCCAGCTCCCCCGGAGGGACTGCCGACCAGCCCCAGCATTTT. It codes for CASSPGGTADQPQHF. The entire variable domain, with the rest obtained from reference TRBV28 and TRBJ1-5, is as follows: DVKVTQSSRYLVKRTGEKVFLECVQDMDHENMFWYRQDPGLGLRLIYFSYDVKMKEKGDIPEGYSVSREKKERFSLILESASTNQTSMYLCASSPGGTADQPQHFGDGTRLSIL.

The V gene is TRBV24-1, the J gene TRBJ2-1, with D possibly matching TRBD1 (6 bases). Germline CDR1 reads KGHDR; CDR2 reads SFDVKD. This CDR3 spans 16 amino acids. Trimming took off 4 bases at V and 0 bases at J, with 12 bases between the two ends. The CDR3 loop reads CATSDPQGSSYNEQFF. In DNA form, the CDR3 reads TGTGCCACCAGTGACCCACAGGGAAGCTCCTACAATGAGCAGTTCTTC.

V and J are TRBV24-1 and TRBJ1-2, with D unresolved. Germline CDR1 KGHDR, CDR2 SFDVKD. This CDR3 is 12 amino acids long. V dropped 5 bases and J dropped 4 bases, with 7 bases sitting between them. This CDR3 reads CATSASGYGYTF. CDR3 DNA sequence: TGTGCCACCAGTGCTTCGGGCTATGGCTACACCTTC.

This clone appeared once. V and J are TRBV28 and TRBJ1-2; D unclear. Germline CDR1 MDHEN, CDR2 SYDVKM. The V and J ends lost 5 bases and 0 bases respectively, with 16 bases between them. The CDR3 is 16 amino acids. CDR3 nucleotides: TGTGCCAGCAGTGGTCAGGCCTTGCGCTCTAACTATGGCTACACCTTC. Protein sequence: CASSGQALRSNYGYTF.

V and J are TRBV30 and TRBJ2-5; 9 nucleotides align to TRBD1. The trim removed 5 bases at V and 4 bases at J, leaving 11 bases unmatched. CDR1 GTSNPN and CDR2 SVGIG come from the germline V gene (reference sequence). CDR3 length: 15 amino acids. CDR3 protein: CAWANRDRVSETQYF. The CDR3 nucleotides read TGTGCCTGGGCAAACCGGGACAGGGTTTCAGAGACCCAGTACTTC.

This rearrangement joins TRBV2 to TRBJ2-5; 8 positions match TRBD2. The V and J ends lost 7 bases and 5 bases, in that order; junction bases with no gene match: 21. The CDR3 runs to 18 residues. Germline assignment: CDR1 SNHLY and CDR2 FYNNEI. Here the CDR3 reads CASTPEKGGGPATETQYF. In DNA, the CDR3 is TGTGCCAGCACCCCCGAAAAGGGCGGGGGGCCCGCTACGGAGACCCAGTACTTC.

The gene calls are TRBV29-1 and TRBJ1-2; 9 bases line up with TRBD1. CDR3 length: 13 amino acids. Germline V lookup: CDR1 SQVTM, CDR2 ANQGSEA. V was clipped by 6 bases and J by 5 bases; unmatched bases: 7. The CDR3 nucleotides read TGCAGCGTCTGGAGGACAGGGGAATATGGCTACACCTTC. It is translated as CSVWRTGEYGYTF.